The following is a T cell receptor beta chain sequence with its context. Its antigen is not yet known. No per-base quality is available; no much larger clone lies one base away. The sample comes from a study of cytomegalovirus exposure and HLA in healthy donors (dated by TCRdb to between 2016 and 2019). A note on the overall study: According to an earlier analysis of 550 to 700 of the donors, some 180 million T cells yielded 117 million unique TCR beta sequences and about 280 Gb of sequence data. An early release covering more than 500 HLA-typed donors comprised about 310 gigabases of sequencing data and roughly 86 million unique TCR sequences. Of the roughly 400 genotyped donors, approximately 82% fell in the genetic ancestry cluster associated with self-reported Caucasian donors. The study aimed to test whether signatures of past pathogen exposure could be identified by cataloging public T cell receptors. Using immunosequencing, the study profiled T cell repertoires from 500 to 800 subjects and related those repertoires to cytomegalovirus serostatus. Besides the first cohort of under 700 subjects, a separate validation cohort made up of roughly 120 different subjects was used. High-throughput TCR immunosequencing, statistical association of individual TCRs with disease status, and machine learning were combined to predict cytomegalovirus infection status. To study patterns of TCR occurrence, a later analysis re-analyzed previously published TCR beta repertoires from several hundred donors and added high-resolution HLA genotyping. In the later analysis, no new phenotypic data were used to find candidate immune exposures; instead, reliance was placed on TCR beta sequences and their occurrence across donors. To decide whether each TCR beta V gene segment behaved as functional or pseudogenic, an earlier analysis of some 600 of the donors relied on high-throughput TCR beta sequencing. Donor age, sex, ethnicity and CMV serostatus were compiled together with the repertoire data. In a later genetic analysis, genome-wide SNP genotypes for about three fifths of the roughly 670 donors were used, and that subset was treated as a discovery cohort. All discovery cohort repertoires had been generated using a single sequencing platform. HLA typing covered class I and class II loci at four-digit resolution. The number of donors typed differed by locus, with about 620-630 for A, B, C, DRB1 and DQB1, roughly 520 for DQA1, nearly 610 for DPA1, and some 440 for DPB1. About five DR-DQ haplotypes were treated as single units for association and clustering because of strong linkage in the cohort. Among some 400 genotyped donors of the cohort, an average of approximately 230,000 unique TCR beta nucleotide sequences were sequenced per donor, roughly 18% of them non-productive. The paper as a whole reports these results and caveats: In this cohort, only TCR beta chains were sequenced, and detectable features were limited by the absence of alpha or paired-chain data. An association between a missense DCLRE1C variant and V-gene and J-gene trimming of TCR beta chains was found in a later genetic analysis and replicated in an independent cohort. Most CMV-associated TCR beta chains appeared to be HLA-restricted in a later analysis, and the HLA associations seemed to be driven largely by CMV exposure. In a later analysis, several top co-occurrence clusters were reported to appear linked to parvovirus B19, influenza, CMV and Epstein-Barr virus. A further reported finding was that TCR beta sequences accurately predicted the HLA-A and HLA-B alleles for most subjects in the first cohort. Strong co-occurrence of HLA alleles, especially DR and DQ, made assigning TCR associations to individual alleles difficult. In vitro tests confirmed that a few of the cytomegalovirus-associated TCR beta chains recognize cytomegalovirus antigens. A total of 150 or so TCR beta chains were listed by the study as associated with cytomegalovirus. Correlated functional status among segregating V segments might be attributable to linkage disequilibrium, but an unknown experimental factor could not be ruled out. In a later genetic analysis, fewer N-insertions in productive TCRs were reported among donors in an Asian-associated ancestry cluster than the roughly 700-donor mean. In both the original and validation cohorts, the classifier was reported to diagnose cytomegalovirus status with high specificity and sensitivity. The authors suggested that the approach could potentially be extended to other disease states and immunological phenotypes. The presence/absence analyses assumed that sequencing depth was roughly uniform across donors, and that assumption may not be true. An earlier analysis of approximately 590 of the donors showed that most TCR beta V segments appeared in productive rearrangements either about 90% or about 30% of the time, which broadly matched IMGT annotations. Because HLA typing was missing for some donors at each locus, association tests included only the typed subset. In a later analysis, HLA-associated TCR beta chains were found to be more clonally expanded and to have lower generation probabilities than equally common non-associated chains. For the cohort, immune exposure information was limited to CMV serostatus. A group of highly shared sequence variants was considered likely to be a technical artifact of the sequencing pipeline. In a later analysis, TCR association rates were found to vary across HLA loci, with the most associated TCRs seen for DRB1 alleles and the fewest for HLA-C alleles. A later analysis associated about 17,000 TCR beta sequences with specific HLA alleles at a false discovery rate of 0.05. Because counts were too low, under 20 rarely observed V segments, including chromosome 9 orphons, were left out of the earlier analysis of 587 of the donors. Some IMGT-functional V segments, including TRBV6-2 and TRBV6-3, could not be distinguished by the 87-base-pair reads and were therefore excluded. Most TCR sequences were observed very rarely across donors, whereas some public TCRs were present in many individuals.

Library preparation used the immunoSEQ multiplex PCR assay. For the multiplex PCR, a mixture combining 60 forward primers for TCR Vbeta segments and 13 reverse primers for TCR Jbeta segments was used. The CDR3 region of rearranged TCR beta genes was amplified from genomic DNA with a multiplex PCR assay. On the Illumina HiSeq System, the amplified TCR beta libraries were sequenced as 87-base-pair reads. The paper's data handling went like this. Across the 500 to 750 repertoires, a later analysis counted about 81 million unique TCR beta chains, roughly 11 million of which were shared by at least two donors. Raw reads were error-corrected and collapsed into unique sequences with a nearest-neighbor algorithm that merged closely related sequences to remove PCR and sequencing errors. V, D and J gene segments were assigned by aligning CDR3 sequences to IMGT reference sequences. Each retained sequence needed at least a six-nucleotide match to both a V gene segment and a J gene segment. A rearrangement counted as productive if the CDR3 had no stop codons and remained in frame with V and J, and every other rearrangement counted as non-productive. Following IMGT convention, CDR3 was defined as the stretch from the second conserved V-encoded cysteine to the conserved J-encoded phenylalanine. The earlier analysis of about 610 of the donors excluded sequences that lacked an unambiguous match to a single V gene segment. In an earlier analysis of some 590 of the donors, a V segment was called functional when productive rearrangements were above 56.7%, and segregating when the standard deviation between donors exceeded 5%. A statistical classification framework was built for diagnosing cytomegalovirus status from the catalog of TCR beta chain sequences. V and J gene assignment, in a later analysis, came from comparing TCR nucleotide sequences with IMGT/GENE-DB human TR gene sequences. Using the TCRdist pipeline, a later analysis assigned CDR3 sequences along with most-parsimonious VDJ recombination scenarios. In a later analysis, every TCR beta chain was defined by the combination of its CDR3 amino acid sequence and its V-gene family, and reads without a unique V-gene family were dropped. To address suspected cross-contamination and a sequencing artifact, a later analysis removed approximately 600 highly shared, low-generation-probability nucleotide sequences. In a later analysis, a clonal expansion index was calculated for each public chain from normalized within-repertoire ranks of inferred template counts. In a later analysis, generation probabilities were computed with a VDJ recombination model fitted to out-of-frame rearrangements, and the resulting probabilities were checked against IGoR. Hypergeometric tests were used in a later analysis to score TCR-TCR, TCR-HLA and TCR-CMV co-occurrence, with a repertoire-size bias correction applied to the TCR pairs. A later analysis estimated false discovery rates by permuting HLA or CMV assignments 20 times. In a later analysis, co-occurring TCRs were grouped using DBSCAN, and TCRdist sequence similarity was added for clustering within HLA-allele-positive subsets. For co-occurrence clustering, repertoires with fewer than 30,000 or more than 120,000 public chains were excluded, along with four to six repertoires with anomalous nucleotide sharing. The source is immuneACCESS, and TCRdb retained only in-frame sequences with V and J called. Part of the clones is not carried over; for the studies checked, unresolved V genes explain less than half of this, and the remainder is unexplained. For V, J and clone size, that table is used; D and trimming come from the DNA. Across this sample there are 150,000 to 200,000 clones, with roughly 72% seen only once. The ten largest clonotypes hold roughly 7.1% of the sample.

In total, 600 or so healthy bone marrow donors made up the cohort. All cohort members were sampled while nominally healthy, although unrecorded immune exposures were likely present. The donor tested CMV seropositive, placing the donor among the 289 seropositive members of the cohort. A peripheral blood sample was collected from each donor, and TCR beta sequencing was performed on peripheral blood mononuclear cells. Genomic DNA was extracted from the blood cell samples with the Qiagen DNeasy Blood Extraction Kit. Trimming takes 8 bases off V and 0 bases off J; junction bases not matched to a gene: 1. From cysteine to phenylalanine, the CDR3 is 13 amino acids long. The retained sequence is limited to the CDR3, 39 bases, with the frame set at the first base. Per the germline V gene (reference sequence), LNHDA is the CDR1 and SQIVND is the CDR2.

The clonotype was recovered from a man in his forties in good health and CMV-seropositive. What was sequenced was PBMCs. In this chain, TRBV19 is recombined with TRBJ2-7, with TRBD2 matching 10 junction bases. The CDR3 protein sequence reads: CASLAGDSYEQYF. The DNA reads TGTGCCAGTCTAGCGGGAGACTCCTACGAGCAGTACTTC. Joined to the reference TRBV19 and TRBJ2-7 proteins, this CDR3 gives the full variable domain: DGGITQSPKYLFRKEGQNVTLSCEQNLNHDAMYWYRQDPGQGLRLIYYSQIVNDFQKGDIAEGYSVSREKKESFPLTVTSAQKNPTAFYLCASLAGDSYEQYFGPGTRLTVT.